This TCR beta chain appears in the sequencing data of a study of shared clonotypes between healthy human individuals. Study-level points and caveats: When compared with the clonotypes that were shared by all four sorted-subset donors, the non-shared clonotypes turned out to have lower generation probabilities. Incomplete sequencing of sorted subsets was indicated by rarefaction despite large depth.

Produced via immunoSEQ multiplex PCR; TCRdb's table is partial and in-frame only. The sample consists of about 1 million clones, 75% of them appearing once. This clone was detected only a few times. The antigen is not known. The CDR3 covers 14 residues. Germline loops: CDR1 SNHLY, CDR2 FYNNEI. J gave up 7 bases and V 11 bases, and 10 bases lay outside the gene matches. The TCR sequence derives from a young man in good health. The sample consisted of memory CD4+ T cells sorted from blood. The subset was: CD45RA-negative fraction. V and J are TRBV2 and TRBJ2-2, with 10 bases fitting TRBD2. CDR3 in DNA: TGTGCCTATGGAAGTAGCGGGAGGCTCGGGGAGCTGTTTTTT. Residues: CAYGSSGRLGELFF.